This is a list of T cell receptor beta chains from one sample in a study of T-cell reconstitution after alpha-beta-depleted transplantation in children. A single record per CDR3 protein comes from TCRdb applying MiXCR to the PCR reads. The sample shows fewer than 450,000 distinct CDR3 sequences, around 15% of them seen only once. Material: PBMCs, mostly from graft donor cells, obtained 360 days after TCRalphabeta/CD19-depleted stem cell transplant. These receptors came from a male patient between 2 and 15 years old who had a stem cell transplant for acute lymphoblastic leukemia, so the T cells may come from the graft donor. Both conserved end residues are part of each CDR3. The D gene is left open where the match is weak. For some rows the clone size is stated as once, few or many, or as a class when expanded; others skip it.

D gene: TRBD1
V gene: TRBV4-1
CDR3 length: 16
J gene: TRBJ2-7
clone size: few
CDR3 protein: CASSQGADRGYYEQYF
CDR3 DNA: TGCGCCAGCAGCCAAGGAGCAGACAGGGGATACTACGAGCAGTACTTC

D gene: .
V gene: TRBV4-2
CDR3 length: 15
J gene: TRBJ2-7
clone size: few
CDR3 protein: CASSQQGGLCCEQYF
CDR3 DNA: TGTGCCAGCAGCCAACAGGGGGGACTTTGCTGCGAGCAGTACTTC

D gene: .
V gene: TRBV5-1
CDR3 length: 16
J gene: TRBJ2-7
clone size: once
CDR3 protein: CASSLAGFVGTDEQYF
CDR3 DNA: TGCGCCAGCAGCTTGGCGGGGTTTGTGGGCACCGACGAGCAGTACTTC

D gene: TRBD1
V gene: TRBV25-1
CDR3 length: 17
J gene: TRBJ1-5
clone size: few
CDR3 protein: CASSEHMPRTGDQPQHF
CDR3 DNA: TGTGCCAGCAGTGAACACATGCCTCGGACAGGGGACCAGCCCCAGCATTTT

D gene: .
V gene: TRBV12-3/TRBV12-4
CDR3 length: 16
J gene: TRBJ1-1
clone size: few
CDR3 protein: CASSSTRTGKDTEAFF
CDR3 DNA: TGTGCCAGCAGCTCCACCCGTACAGGGAAGGACACTGAAGCTTTCTTT

D gene: TRBD2
V gene: TRBV20-1
CDR3 length: 15
J gene: TRBJ2-7
clone size: few
CDR3 protein: CSAVRPGTSLYEQYF
CDR3 DNA: TGCAGTGCTGTCCGGCCCGGGACTAGTCTTTACGAGCAGTACTTC

D gene: TRBD2
V gene: TRBV20-1
CDR3 length: 12
J gene: TRBJ2-7
clone size: few
CDR3 protein: CSARGLAPEQYF
CDR3 DNA: TGCAGTGCTAGGGGACTAGCCCCAGAGCAGTACTTC

D gene: .
V gene: TRBV7-2
CDR3 length: 16
J gene: TRBJ2-1
clone size: .
CDR3 protein: CASSPPGHARGNEQFF
CDR3 DNA: TGTGCCAGCAGCCCCCCCGGACACGCACGCGGGAATGAGCAGTTCTTC

D gene: .
V gene: TRBV5-1
CDR3 length: 13
J gene: TRBJ2-7
clone size: .
CDR3 protein: CASSLTGSDEQYF
CDR3 DNA: TGCGCCAGCAGCTTGACAGGGAGTGACGAGCAGTACTTC

D gene: TRBD2
V gene: TRBV12-3/TRBV12-4
CDR3 length: 17
J gene: TRBJ2-7
clone size: many
CDR3 protein: CASSFLAGPVHTYEQYF
CDR3 DNA: TGTGCCAGCAGTTTTCTAGCGGGGCCGGTCCATACCTACGAGCAGTACTTC

D gene: TRBD1
V gene: TRBV12-3/TRBV12-4
CDR3 length: 17
J gene: TRBJ2-5
clone size: .
CDR3 protein: CASSSGTEIPYQETQYF
CDR3 DNA: TGTGCCAGCAGCTCCGGGACAGAAATACCGTACCAAGAGACCCAGTACTTC

D gene: .
V gene: TRBV28
CDR3 length: 16
J gene: TRBJ2-7
clone size: many
CDR3 protein: CASRNNGPETLAEQYF
CDR3 DNA: TGTGCCAGCAGGAATAACGGGCCGGAAACCCTCGCCGAGCAGTACTTC

D gene: .
V gene: TRBV2
CDR3 length: 11
J gene: TRBJ2-7
clone size: few
CDR3 protein: CASRRTAEQYF
CDR3 DNA: TGTGCCAGCAGAAGGACCGCCGAGCAGTACTTC

D gene: .
V gene: TRBV18
CDR3 length: 15
J gene: TRBJ1-4
clone size: .
CDR3 protein: CASSPWGGRNEKLFF
CDR3 DNA: TGTGCCAGCTCACCGTGGGGGGGCCGAAATGAAAAACTGTTTTTT

D gene: .
V gene: TRBV4-3
CDR3 length: 15
J gene: TRBJ1-5
clone size: .
CDR3 protein: CASSQGLGGNQPQHF
CDR3 DNA: TGCGCCAGCAGCCAAGGGTTGGGGGGGAATCAGCCCCAGCATTTT

D gene: TRBD2
V gene: TRBV20-1
CDR3 length: 16
J gene: TRBJ2-2
clone size: .
CDR3 protein: CSAQSGLAGYTGELFF
CDR3 DNA: TGCAGTGCGCAGTCGGGACTAGCGGGATACACCGGGGAGCTGTTTTTT

D gene: .
V gene: TRBV21-1
CDR3 length: 15
J gene: TRBJ2-2
clone size: many
CDR3 protein: CASSKYYRVTGELFF
CDR3 DNA: TGTGCCAGCAGCAAATATTACAGGGTCACCGGGGAGCTGTTTTTT

D gene: .
V gene: TRBV5-1
CDR3 length: 15
J gene: TRBJ2-2
clone size: many
CDR3 protein: CASSLTEINTGELFF
CDR3 DNA: TGCGCCAGCAGCTTGACGGAAATAAACACCGGGGAGCTGTTTTTT

D gene: .
V gene: TRBV7-9
CDR3 length: 15
J gene: TRBJ2-6
clone size: .
CDR3 protein: CASSLVDSGANVLTF
CDR3 DNA: TGTGCCAGCAGCTTAGTGGATTCTGGGGCCAACGTCCTGACTTTC

D gene: TRBD1
V gene: TRBV7-6
CDR3 length: 17
J gene: TRBJ2-7
clone size: few
CDR3 protein: CASSPLLSDRVTYEQYF
CDR3 DNA: TGTGCCAGCAGCCCACTCCTATCGGACAGGGTAACCTACGAGCAGTACTTC

D gene: .
V gene: TRBV12-3/TRBV12-4
CDR3 length: 15
J gene: TRBJ2-7
clone size: many
CDR3 protein: CASSEWATPAGEQYF
CDR3 DNA: TGTGCCAGCAGTGAATGGGCTACCCCCGCGGGCGAGCAGTACTTC

D gene: .
V gene: TRBV12-3/TRBV12-4
CDR3 length: 18
J gene: TRBJ1-1
clone size: .
CDR3 protein: CASSLSWSGRGKNTEAFF
CDR3 DNA: TGTGCCAGCAGTCTATCTTGGTCAGGGAGGGGGAAGAACACTGAAGCTTTCTTT

D gene: .
V gene: TRBV9
CDR3 length: 15
J gene: TRBJ2-1
clone size: few
CDR3 protein: CASSVAGLASNEQFF
CDR3 DNA: TGTGCCAGCAGCGTAGCTGGGCTAGCCAGCAATGAGCAGTTCTTC

D gene: TRBD1
V gene: TRBV20-1
CDR3 length: 17
J gene: TRBJ1-4
clone size: few
CDR3 protein: CSASRQGLIEGNEKLFF
CDR3 DNA: TGCAGTGCTAGCCGACAGGGGCTCATTGAAGGCAATGAAAAACTGTTTTTT

D gene: .
V gene: TRBV5-1
CDR3 length: 15
J gene: TRBJ2-2
clone size: many
CDR3 protein: CASSSRAVNTGELFF
CDR3 DNA: TGCGCCAGCAGCTCCAGAGCGGTGAACACCGGGGAGCTGTTTTTT

D gene: TRBD1
V gene: TRBV7-2
CDR3 length: 16
J gene: TRBJ2-7
clone size: .
CDR3 protein: CASSLVGQAYSYEQYF
CDR3 DNA: TGTGCCAGCAGCTTAGTCGGACAGGCCTACTCCTACGAGCAGTACTTC

D gene: .
V gene: TRBV28
CDR3 length: 13
J gene: TRBJ1-4
clone size: .
CDR3 protein: CASSVDSREKLFF
CDR3 DNA: TGTGCCAGCAGTGTGGACAGCCGTGAAAAACTGTTTTTT

D gene: .
V gene: TRBV5-1
CDR3 length: 15
J gene: TRBJ2-7
clone size: .
CDR3 protein: CASSLGGTFFYEQYF
CDR3 DNA: TGCGCCAGCAGCTTGGGGGGGACATTTTTTTACGAGCAGTACTTC

D gene: .
V gene: TRBV5-1
CDR3 length: 20
J gene: TRBJ2-2
clone size: .
CDR3 protein: CASSLASSYLTAGTTGELFF
CDR3 DNA: TGCGCCAGCAGCTTGGCCTCCTCCTACCTGACAGCTGGGACCACCGGGGAGCTGTTTTTT

D gene: .
V gene: TRBV30
CDR3 length: 12
J gene: TRBJ2-7
clone size: .
CDR3 protein: CAWGDSAYEQYF
CDR3 DNA: TGTGCCTGGGGGGACTCCGCCTACGAGCAGTACTTC

D gene: .
V gene: TRBV5-1
CDR3 length: 16
J gene: TRBJ2-6
clone size: .
CDR3 protein: CASSLGGRSGANVLTF
CDR3 DNA: TGCGCCAGCAGCTTGGGGGGGAGATCTGGGGCCAACGTCCTGACTTTC

D gene: .
V gene: TRBV29-1
CDR3 length: 16
J gene: TRBJ2-3
clone size: few
CDR3 protein: CSVVLGGSSPTDTQYF
CDR3 DNA: TGCAGCGTTGTCCTTGGGGGCTCGTCACCCACAGATACGCAGTATTTT

D gene: TRBD2
V gene: TRBV7-2
CDR3 length: 13
J gene: TRBJ2-1
clone size: few
CDR3 protein: CASSPRTSSEQFF
CDR3 DNA: TGTGCCAGCAGCCCCCGGACTAGCAGTGAGCAGTTCTTC

D gene: .
V gene: TRBV28
CDR3 length: 13
J gene: TRBJ1-1
clone size: many
CDR3 protein: CASSLQLNTEAFF
CDR3 DNA: TGTGCCAGCAGTTTACAGTTGAACACTGAAGCTTTCTTT

D gene: TRBD1
V gene: TRBV24-1
CDR3 length: 17
J gene: TRBJ2-1
clone size: .
CDR3 protein: CATSDTPDRGPYNEQFF
CDR3 DNA: TGTGCCACCAGTGACACACCCGACAGGGGGCCTTACAATGAGCAGTTCTTC

D gene: .
V gene: TRBV28
CDR3 length: 14
J gene: TRBJ2-7
clone size: .
CDR3 protein: CASSLRGTVYEQYF
CDR3 DNA: TGTGCCAGCAGTTTGCGCGGCACAGTATACGAGCAGTACTTC

D gene: .
V gene: TRBV7-3
CDR3 length: 14
J gene: TRBJ1-1
clone size: .
CDR3 protein: CASSPGVKNTEAFF
CDR3 DNA: TGTGCCAGCAGCCCAGGGGTAAAGAACACTGAAGCTTTCTTT

D gene: .
V gene: TRBV30
CDR3 length: 12
J gene: TRBJ2-3
clone size: few
CDR3 protein: CAWSRLTDTQYF
CDR3 DNA: TGTGCCTGGAGTCGGCTGACAGATACGCAGTATTTT

D gene: TRBD2
V gene: TRBV30
CDR3 length: 12
J gene: TRBJ2-3
clone size: .
CDR3 protein: CAYSGSADTQYF
CDR3 DNA: TGTGCCTATAGCGGGAGCGCAGATACGCAGTATTTT

D gene: .
V gene: TRBV11-1
CDR3 length: 17
J gene: TRBJ1-6
clone size: .
CDR3 protein: CASSLAVSPQLGSPLHF
CDR3 DNA: TGTGCCAGCAGCTTAGCTGTCTCCCCTCAGCTAGGTTCACCCCTCCACTTT

D gene: TRBD1
V gene: TRBV5-1
CDR3 length: 14
J gene: TRBJ1-6
clone size: .
CDR3 protein: CASSSMDRASPLHF
CDR3 DNA: TGCGCCAGCAGCTCGATGGACAGGGCTTCACCCCTCCACTTT

D gene: .
V gene: TRBV25-1
CDR3 length: 16
J gene: TRBJ2-7
clone size: .
CDR3 protein: CASSEEGGRSSYEQYF
CDR3 DNA: TGTGCCAGCAGTGAAGAAGGCGGCCGAAGCTCCTACGAGCAGTACTTC

D gene: TRBD2
V gene: TRBV12-3/TRBV12-4
CDR3 length: 15
J gene: TRBJ2-5
clone size: .
CDR3 protein: CASSYGLAGLETQYF
CDR3 DNA: TGTGCCAGCAGTTACGGACTAGCCGGTTTAGAGACCCAGTACTTC

D gene: TRBD1
V gene: TRBV4-3
CDR3 length: 15
J gene: TRBJ2-7
clone size: few
CDR3 protein: CASSQGWRQGTEQYF
CDR3 DNA: TGCGCCAGCAGCCAAGGGTGGAGACAGGGGACCGAGCAGTACTTC

D gene: TRBD1
V gene: TRBV12-3/TRBV12-4
CDR3 length: 14
J gene: TRBJ2-1
clone size: many
CDR3 protein: CASSRDRGLNEQFF
CDR3 DNA: TGTGCCAGCAGCCGGGACAGGGGGCTTAATGAGCAGTTCTTC

D gene: .
V gene: TRBV7-8
CDR3 length: 15
J gene: TRBJ1-4
clone size: few
CDR3 protein: CASSRYREGYEKLFF
CDR3 DNA: TGTGCCAGCAGCAGATACAGGGAAGGGTACGAAAAACTGTTTTTT